These 25 T cell receptor beta chains were all obtained from the same sample, sequenced in a study of blood T cell repertoires in COVID-19. Repertoires were generated with immunoSEQ multiplex PCR, while TCRdb's copy carries only in-frame clones and drops some. The sample lists 85,000 to 100,000 clones, around 75% occurring once. Sample: peripheral blood. The receptors come from a human donor in a cohort sampled during active COVID-19.

V usage is TRBV19 and J usage is TRBJ2-1; 9 positions match TRBD2. This CDR3 is built from 16 residues. Germline V lookup: CDR1 LNHDA, CDR2 SQIVND (reference sequence). After removal of 6 bases from V and 7 bases from J, the junction contained 13 bases not matched to a gene. The CDR3 reads CASREGRTSVRNEQFF. The CDR3 coding sequence is TGTGCCAGTAGGGAGGGGAGGACTAGCGTAAGAAATGAGCAGTTCTTC.

This sequence joins TRBV6-1 and TRBJ1-1, with a weak D call TRBD1 (5 bases). The V end was cut by 4 bases, the J end by 5 bases, with 26 bases between. CDR1 and CDR2 (germline): MNHNS, SASEGT. There are 18 residues in the CDR3. DNA for the CDR3: TGTGCCAGCAGTGTGGTTCCGCGCGGGATCCCCCGGGGGACTGAAGCTTTCTTT. It yields the protein CASSVVPRGIPRGTEAFF.

The gene calls are TRBV7-9 and TRBJ2-7, with unresolved D. Germline CDR1 and CDR2: SEHNR and FQNEAQ (reference sequence). CDR3 size: 15 residues. Trimming stripped 4 bases from V and 5 bases from J, with 18 bases between. The CDR3 protein is CASSSLEKLVHEQYF. DNA of the CDR3: TGTGCCAGCAGCTCCCTGGAGAAGTTGGTCCACGAGCAGTACTTC.

The chain has TRBV4-1 and TRBJ2-5, with 9 bases fitting TRBD1. Germline CDR1 reads MGHRA; CDR2 reads YSYEKL. V was pared by 2 bases and J by 4 bases, with 11 bases of the junction left unmatched. This CDR3 has 17 amino acids. The CDR3 is CASSQSLGTGRSETQYF. The CDR3 nucleotides read TGCGCCAGCAGCCAAAGCCTAGGGACAGGGAGGTCAGAGACCCAGTACTTC.

V and J are TRBV7-9 and TRBJ2-1, with a tentative D call TRBD2 (5 bases). The CDR3 extends over 13 amino acids. The V end was cut by 7 bases, the J end by 4 bases, with 11 bases between. Germline CDR1 SEHNR, CDR2 FQNEAQ (reference sequence). In DNA, the CDR3 is TGTGCCAGCAACGGGGAGCGATACAATGAGCAGTTCTTC. Its translation: CASNGERYNEQFF.

The V call is TRBV6-5, the J call TRBJ2-7; the match to TRBD2 covers 7 bases. Germline V CDR1 and CDR2: MNHEY, SVGAGI. This CDR3 contains 13 residues. The V and J ends lost 6 bases and 3 bases, in that order; junction bases with no gene match: 5. Written as DNA, the CDR3 is TGTGCCAGCAGGAGGGACTACCTCTACGAGCAGTACTTC. Protein sequence: CASRRDYLYEQYF.

The chain links TRBV14 to TRBJ2-5; TRBD2 agrees at 8 bases. The CDR3 runs 16 residues. V trimming: 2 bases; J trimming: 5 bases; junction bases outside the gene matches: 10. The germline V gene has CDR1 SGHDN and CDR2 FVKESK. For the CDR3, the DNA is TGTGCCAGCAGCCAAAAAGGGACGGGAGGGGTTGAGACCCAGTACTTC. This translates into CASSQKGTGGVETQYF.

The genes are TRBV4-3 and TRBJ2-7; 10 bases align to TRBD2. This CDR3 contains 16 residues. V gave up 0 bases and J gave up 4 bases; unmatched junction bases: 6. Per the germline V gene, CDR1 is LGHNA and CDR2 is YSLEER. Written as DNA, the CDR3 is TGCGCCAGCAGCCAAGATCCTAGCGGGAGTTTATACGAGCAGTACTTC. Amino acid sequence: CASSQDPSGSLYEQYF.

This chain joins TRBV29-1 and TRBJ2-3; 8 bases are a match to TRBD1. V lost 6 bases, J lost 4 bases, and 9 bases stayed unmatched. In germline, CDR1 is SQVTM, CDR2 ANQGSEA. The CDR3 length is 14 residues. The CDR3 DNA reads TGCAGCGTCACGGACAGGGCAAACGCAGATACGCAGTATTTT. This gives the protein CSVTDRANADTQYF.

The CDR3: CASSLSGRGSYNEQFF. CDR3 bases: TGTGCCAGCAGCCTTAGCGGGAGGGGTAGCTACAATGAGCAGTTCTTC. This chain connects TRBV11-3 to TRBJ2-1; 11 nucleotides agree with TRBD2. From germline, CDR1 is SGHNT and CDR2 YENEEA. The ends lost 5 bases at V and 3 bases at J; junction bases unmatched: 6. This CDR3 region has 16 residues.

This chain links TRBV28 with TRBJ2-7; 7 nucleotides match TRBD2. Germline CDR1 and CDR2: MDHEN and SYDVKM. Germline trimming cut 5 bases from V and 4 bases from J; bases unmatched to any gene: 11. The CDR3 extends over 15 amino acids. The CDR3 is CASSPVHGGVYEQYF. For the CDR3, the DNA is TGTGCCAGCAGTCCTGTTCATGGGGGGGTGTACGAGCAGTACTTC.

This chain uses TRBV6-5 with TRBJ2-7; D possibly corresponds to TRBD1 (6 bases). Trimming cost V 6 bases and J 0 bases, with 15 bases left between them. The germline gives CDR1 MNHEY, CDR2 SVGAGI. The length of the CDR3 is 15 residues. CDR3 protein: CASSLQGGNSYEQYF. The CDR3 region has the DNA TGTGCCAGCAGCTTACAGGGTGGGAACTCCTACGAGCAGTACTTC.

The chain links TRBV5-1 to TRBJ1-2; D perhaps matches TRBD1 (6 bases). Looked up from germline, CDR1 is SGHRS and CDR2 is YFSETQ. Trimming removed 4 bases from V and 8 bases from J, with 15 bases in between. The CDR3 length is 13 residues. The CDR3 DNA sequence: TGCGCCAGCAGCCCTAATTTCCAGGGGGGCTACACCTTC. Translating gives CASSPNFQGGYTF. Complete variable domain (other parts from reference TRBV5-1 and TRBJ1-2): KAGVTQTPRYLIKTRGQQVTLSCSPISGHRSVSWYQQTPGQGLQFLFEYFSETQRNKGNFPGRFSGRQFSNSRSEMNVSTLELGDSALYLCASSPNFQGGYTFGSGTRLTVV.

The chain employs TRBV5-8 and TRBJ1-5; D possibly corresponds to TRBD1 (5 bases). CDR1 and CDR2 from the germline V gene are SGHTS and YDEGEE. V dropped 6 bases and J dropped 6 bases, with 16 bases sitting between them. CDR3 length equals 14 residues. In DNA form, the CDR3 reads TGTGCCAGCACTATAGGGGAACGCTCTCAGCCCCAGCATTTT. Its protein product is CASTIGERSQPQHF.

The V and J genes are TRBV7-9 and TRBJ1-3; TRBD1 matches at 8 bases. V gave up 1 base and J gave up 7 bases; unmatched junction bases: 6. The V gene's germline CDR1 is SEHNR and CDR2 FQNEAQ (reference sequence). The CDR3 consists of 15 residues. In DNA, the CDR3 is TGTGCCAGCAGCTTAGATACCCAGGGGGCTAACACCATATATTTT. Its protein is CASSLDTQGANTIYF. The full variable domain, in which reference TRBV7-9 and TRBJ1-3 provide the parts outside the CDR3, is DTGVSQNPRHKITKRGQNVTFRCDPISEHNRLYWYRQTLGQGPEFLTYFQNEAQLEKSRLLSDRFSAERPKGSFSTLEIQRTEQGDSAMYLCASSLDTQGANTIYFGEGSWLTVV.

V gene TRBV9 combines with J gene TRBJ2-7; no firm D call. CDR3 length: 14 amino acids. Trimming took off 0 bases at V and 1 base at J, with 8 bases between the two ends. Germline CDR1 and CDR2: SGDLS and YYNGEE. The CDR3, as DNA: TGTGCCAGCAGCGTAGGTGGCCAATCCTACGAGCAGTACTTC. Translation: CASSVGGQSYEQYF.

The chain has TRBV10-1 and TRBJ2-5; 7 nucleotides agree with TRBD1. Germline V gives CDR1 WNHNN, CDR2 SYGVQD (reference sequence). J was trimmed by 5 bases and V by 0 bases; bases with no gene match: 6. The length of the CDR3 is 15 residues. The DNA for the CDR3 is TGCGCCAGCAGTGAGTCCACAGGGGTTTGGGAGACCCAGTACTTC. This codes for CASSESTGVWETQYF.

This clone occurred a few times. The V gene is TRBV7-9, the J gene TRBJ1-2, with a tentative D call TRBD1 (5 bases). V was trimmed by 4 bases and J by 0 bases, leaving 12 bases between them. The germline gives CDR1 SEHNR, CDR2 FQNEAQ (reference sequence). The CDR3 runs to 15 residues. The CDR3 region has the DNA TGTGCCAGCAGCTCCCGGCAGGGTCCTAACTATGGCTACACCTTC. Its protein product is CASSSRQGPNYGYTF. Filled out from reference TRBV7-9 and TRBJ1-2, the complete variable domain reads DTGVSQNPRHKITKRGQNVTFRCDPISEHNRLYWYRQTLGQGPEFLTYFQNEAQLEKSRLLSDRFSAERPKGSFSTLEIQRTEQGDSAMYLCASSSRQGPNYGYTFGSGTRLTVV.

This clone was counted only a few times. The V call is TRBV7-2, the J call TRBJ2-6; TRBD1 is a possible D gene (5 bases). CDR3 length equals 13 residues. Trimming cost V 1 base and J 13 bases, with 11 bases left between them. Looked up from germline, CDR1 is SGHTA and CDR2 is FQGNSA. Here the CDR3 DNA reads TGTGCCAGCAGCTTAGACAGGTCCAGGGTCCTGACTTTC. The encoded protein is CASSLDRSRVLTF.

The V and J genes are TRBV11-3 and TRBJ2-5, with D perhaps matching TRBD2 (5 bases). CDR1 and CDR2 (germline): SGHNT, YENEEA. The ends were cut back, 5 bases at V and 5 bases at J, with 12 bases in the middle. The CDR3 is 13 residues long. CDR3 in DNA: TGTGCCAGCAGCAGGCTGCGAGGGGAGACCCAGTACTTC. It codes for CASSRLRGETQYF. The full variable domain, its missing parts supplied by reference TRBV11-3 and TRBJ2-5, is EAGVVQSPRYKIIEKKQPVAFWCNPISGHNTLYWYLQNLGQGPELLIRYENEEAVDDSQLPKDRFSAERLKGVDSTLKIQPAELGDSAVYLCASSRLRGETQYFGPGTRLLVL.

This clone was found once. The chain carries TRBV14 and TRBJ1-1; no firm D call. CDR3 size: 12 residues. From germline, CDR1 is SGHDN and CDR2 FVKESK. The V gene lost 5 bases and the J gene lost 6 bases, with 10 bases spanning the gap. In DNA form, the CDR3 reads TGTGCCAGCAGCTACCGACAAGCTGAAGCTTTCTTT. It yields the protein CASSYRQAEAFF.

The chain couples TRBV7-2 to TRBJ1-3; D not resolved. CDR1 is SGHTA and CDR2 is FQGNSA in the germline V gene. V was cut by 1 base and J by 0 bases, with 4 bases left in between. The CDR3 has 14 amino acids. The CDR3 region has the DNA TGTGCCAGCAGCTTAGACAGCTCTGGAAACACCATATATTTT. Translated, it gives CASSLDSSGNTIYF.

This chain joins TRBV6-5 and TRBJ1-2; a weak D match, TRBD1 (6 bases). Trimming left V 6 bases short and J 5 bases short, with 10 bases between. The length of the CDR3 is 12 residues. Germline V lookup: CDR1 MNHEY, CDR2 SVGAGI. CDR3 sequence (DNA): TGTGCCAGCAGGGCAGGGGATTATGGCTACACCTTC. This gives the protein CASRAGDYGYTF.

The gene calls are TRBV3-1 (or the pseudogene TRBV3-2) and TRBJ2-1, with TRBD2 matching over 8 bases. The ends lost 5 bases at V and 5 bases at J; junction bases unmatched: 8. CDR1 and CDR2 (germline): LGHDT, YNNKEL (reference sequence). The CDR3 has 15 residues. The CDR3: CASSAAGDSNNEQFF. In nucleotides, the CDR3 is TGTGCCAGCAGCGCAGCGGGAGATAGCAACAATGAGCAGTTCTTC.

V is TRBV28 and J is TRBJ2-7; TRBD1 matches at 7 bases. The CDR3 has 13 residues. The germline V gene has CDR1 MDHEN and CDR2 SYDVKM. J lost 3 bases, V lost 10 bases, and 9 bases had no gene match. CDR3 DNA: TGTGCCACCTACCCCGGGACAGACTACGAGCAGTACTTC. This translates into CATYPGTDYEQYF.